The sequence of this T cell receptor (beta chain) was determined in a study of T-cell reconstitution after alpha-beta-depleted transplantation in children. The library targeted TCRbeta and was prepared with unique molecular identifiers. TCRdb re-derived calls from the PCR reads in MiXCR, one entry per CDR3 protein. The sample lists 380,000 or so distinct CDR3 sequences, about 14% occurring once. Looked up from germline, CDR1 is SGHRS and CDR2 is YFSETQ. The CDR3 spans 15 residues. The V end lost 2 bases, the J end lost 8 bases, and 16 bases lay between the germline ends. Sequenced material: PBMCs, taken from the stem cell graft. The genes are TRBV5-1 and TRBJ1-4; D might be TRBD1 (5 bases). This sequence was found in a human donor who donated a stem cell graft to a child with Fanconi anemia. The DNA for the CDR3 is TGCGCCAGCAGCTTTACCGGGACCTCCTCGGAAAAACTGTTTTTT. Translated, it gives CASSFTGTSSEKLFF.